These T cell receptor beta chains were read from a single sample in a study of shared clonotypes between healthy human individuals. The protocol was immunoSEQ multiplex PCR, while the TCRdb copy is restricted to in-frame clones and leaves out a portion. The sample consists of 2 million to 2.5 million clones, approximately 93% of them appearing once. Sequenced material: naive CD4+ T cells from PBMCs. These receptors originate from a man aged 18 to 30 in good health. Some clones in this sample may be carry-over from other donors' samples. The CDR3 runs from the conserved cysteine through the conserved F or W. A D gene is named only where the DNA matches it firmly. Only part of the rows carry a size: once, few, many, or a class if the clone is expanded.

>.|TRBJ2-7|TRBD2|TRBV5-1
CASSEGTTTYEQYF
TGCGCCAGCAGCGAGGGGACTACAACCTACGAGCAGTACTTC
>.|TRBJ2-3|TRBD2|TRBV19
CASSLAGGPSWDTQYF
TGTGCCAGTAGTCTGGCGGGAGGGCCGTCATGGGATACGCAGTATTTT
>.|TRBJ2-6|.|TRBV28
CASSLLKSGANVLTF
TGTGCCAGCAGCCTCCTCAAGTCTGGGGCCAACGTCCTGACTTTC
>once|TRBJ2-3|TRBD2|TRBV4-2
CASSQLGLAGGVSTDTQYF
TGTGCCAGCAGCCAACTAGGACTAGCGGGAGGGGTTAGCACAGATACGCAGTATTTT
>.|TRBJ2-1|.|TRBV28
CASRGDRSSYNEQFF
TGTGCCAGCAGGGGAGACAGGAGCTCCTACAATGAGCAGTTCTTC
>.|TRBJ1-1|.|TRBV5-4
CASSLGGSDTEAFF
TGTGCCAGCAGCTTGGGAGGGTCGGATACTGAAGCTTTCTTT
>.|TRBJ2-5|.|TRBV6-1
CASSEIVRGETQYF
TGTGCCAGCAGTGAAATAGTCAGGGGAGAGACCCAGTACTTC
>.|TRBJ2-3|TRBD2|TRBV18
CASSSPGLAGGTDTQYF
TGTGCCAGCTCATCCCCGGGACTAGCGGGTGGCACGGATACGCAGTATTTT
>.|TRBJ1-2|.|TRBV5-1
CASSTPDSNYGYTF
TGCGCCAGCAGCACCCCGGACAGTAACTATGGCTACACCTTC
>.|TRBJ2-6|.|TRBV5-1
CASSLDGRVGANVLTF
TGCGCCAGCAGCTTGGACGGTAGGGTTGGGGCCAACGTCCTGACTTTC
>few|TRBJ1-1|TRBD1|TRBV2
CASSGTGRAEAFF
TGTGCCAGCAGCGGGACAGGGAGGGCTGAAGCTTTCTTT
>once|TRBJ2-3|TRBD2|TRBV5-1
CASSRTSGREDTQYF
TGCGCCAGCAGCCGGACTAGCGGGAGGGAAGATACGCAGTATTTT
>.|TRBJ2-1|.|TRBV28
CASSFGVPHEQFF
TGTGCCAGCAGTTTCGGAGTCCCCCATGAGCAGTTCTTC
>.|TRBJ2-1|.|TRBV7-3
CASSPASDEQFF
TGTGCCAGCAGCCCCGCAAGCGATGAGCAGTTCTTC
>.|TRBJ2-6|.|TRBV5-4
CASPGTSGPLSGANVLTF
TGTGCCAGCCCCGGAACATCGGGGCCCCTCTCTGGGGCCAACGTCCTGACTTTC
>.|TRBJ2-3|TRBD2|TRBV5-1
CASSLSSGRSTDTQYF
TGCGCCAGCAGCTTGTCTAGCGGGAGATCCACAGATACGCAGTATTTT
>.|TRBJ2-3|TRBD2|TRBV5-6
CASSRSAGADTQYF
TGTGCCAGCAGCCGTTCCGCGGGAGCAGATACGCAGTATTTT
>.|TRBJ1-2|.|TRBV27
CASSLSGPLPYGYTF
TGTGCCAGCAGTTTATCCGGACCGCTCCCCTATGGCTACACCTTC
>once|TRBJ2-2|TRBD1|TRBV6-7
CASRGTRDRGFTGELFF
TGTGCCAGCAGGGGGACTCGGGACAGGGGGTTCACCGGGGAGCTGTTTTTT
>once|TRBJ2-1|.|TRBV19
CASSMAGRGPYNEQFF
TGTGCCAGTAGTATGGCCGGGAGAGGGCCCTACAATGAGCAGTTCTTC
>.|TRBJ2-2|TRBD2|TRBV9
CASSGGGRAAGELFF
TGTGCCAGCAGCGGAGGCGGGAGGGCCGCCGGGGAGCTGTTTTTT
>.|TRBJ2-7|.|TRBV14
CASSQVASDEQYF
TGTGCCAGCAGCCAAGTGGCCAGCGACGAGCAGTACTTC
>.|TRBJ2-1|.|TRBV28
CASSPRRDNNEQFF
TGTGCCAGCAGTCCCCGGCGGGATAACAATGAGCAGTTCTTC
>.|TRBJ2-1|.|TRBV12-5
CASGPRGSLNEQFF
TGTGCTAGTGGTCCACGGGGGAGCCTGAATGAGCAGTTCTTC
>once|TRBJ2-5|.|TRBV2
CASRGISETQYF
TGTGCCAGCAGGGGGATTTCAGAGACCCAGTACTTC
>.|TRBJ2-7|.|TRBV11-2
CASSTWGSSEQYF
TGTGCCAGCAGCACTTGGGGGAGCTCAGAGCAGTACTTC
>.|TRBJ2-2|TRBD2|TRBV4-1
CASSQLPTSGRSGELFF
TGCGCCAGCAGCCAATTACCAACTAGCGGGAGATCCGGGGAGCTGTTTTTT
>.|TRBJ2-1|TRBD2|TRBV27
CASTTRGGAAHSYNEQFF
TGTGCCAGCACCACCCGGGGGGGGGCAGCACACTCCTACAATGAGCAGTTCTTC
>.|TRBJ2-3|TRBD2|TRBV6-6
CASTPLGAGVGDTQYF
TGTGCCAGCACCCCCCTAGGAGCGGGAGTTGGGGATACGCAGTATTTT
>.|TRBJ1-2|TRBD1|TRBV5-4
CASRNRDRGDHGYTF
TGTGCCAGCAGGAACCGGGACAGGGGCGACCATGGCTACACCTTC
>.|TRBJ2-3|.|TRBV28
CASTEGTDTQYF
TGTGCCAGCACGGAGGGGACAGATACGCAGTATTTT
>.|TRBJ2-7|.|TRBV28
CASSFGGSYEQYF
TGTGCCAGCAGTTTCGGCGGGTCCTACGAGCAGTACTTC
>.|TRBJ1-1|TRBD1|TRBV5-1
CASSADRAYTEAFF
TGCGCCAGCAGCGCGGACAGGGCCTACACTGAAGCTTTCTTT
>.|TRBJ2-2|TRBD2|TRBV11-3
CASSSGASGPTGELFF
TGTGCCAGCAGCTCGGGGGCTAGCGGGCCCACCGGGGAGCTGTTTTTT
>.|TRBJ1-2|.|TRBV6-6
CASRQTGTPHGYTF
TGTGCCAGCAGACAAACCGGGACTCCTCATGGCTACACCTTC
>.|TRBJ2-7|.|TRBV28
CASAETGYYEQYF
TGTGCCAGCGCGGAGACAGGTTACTACGAGCAGTACTTC
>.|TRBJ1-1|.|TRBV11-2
CASSLVRANTEAFF
TGTGCCAGCAGCTTAGTTCGGGCAAACACTGAAGCTTTCTTT
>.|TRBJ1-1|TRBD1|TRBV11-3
CASSGQGNTEAFF
TGTGCCAGCAGCGGACAGGGTAACACTGAAGCTTTCTTT
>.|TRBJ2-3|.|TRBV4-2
CASSQVSGNTDTQYF
TGTGCCAGCAGCCAAGTGTCAGGGAACACAGATACGCAGTATTTT
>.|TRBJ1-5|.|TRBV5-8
CASSPPGTQWKPQHF
TGTGCCAGCAGCCCCCCCGGGACCCAATGGAAGCCCCAGCATTTT
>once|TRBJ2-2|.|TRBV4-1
CASSTDRGNTGELFF
TGCGCCAGCAGCACAGACCGCGGAAACACCGGGGAGCTGTTTTTT